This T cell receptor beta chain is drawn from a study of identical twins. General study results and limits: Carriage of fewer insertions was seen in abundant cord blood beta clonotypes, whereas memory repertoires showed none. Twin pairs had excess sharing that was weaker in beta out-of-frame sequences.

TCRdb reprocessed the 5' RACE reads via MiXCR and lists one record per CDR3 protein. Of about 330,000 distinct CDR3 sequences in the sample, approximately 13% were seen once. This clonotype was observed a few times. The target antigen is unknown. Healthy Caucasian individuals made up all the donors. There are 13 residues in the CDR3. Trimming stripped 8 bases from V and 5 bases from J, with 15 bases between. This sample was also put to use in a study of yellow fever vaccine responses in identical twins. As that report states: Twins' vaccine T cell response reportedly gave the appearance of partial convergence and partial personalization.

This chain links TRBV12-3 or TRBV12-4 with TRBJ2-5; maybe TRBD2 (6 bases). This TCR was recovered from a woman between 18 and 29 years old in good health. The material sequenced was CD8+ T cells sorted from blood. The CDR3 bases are TGTGCCAGCCTGGGTCAGGGACTCGAGACCCAGTACTTC. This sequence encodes CASLGQGLETQYF.